Below are 3 T cell receptor beta chains sequenced from a single sample in a study of post-analysis software for immune sequencing data. Findings of the study overall: Patients carried roughly 5 TRBV segments more frequently than controls did, and TRBV5-6, TRBV5-1 and TRBV20-1 were among them.

Their antigens are not known. Carried by the TCR beta cDNA libraries were unique molecular identifiers. Each CDR3 protein gets one entry after TCRdb re-called the PCR reads with MiXCR. The sample yields a few hundred thousand distinct CDR3 sequences, approximately 38% seen once. Sequenced: blood. The receptors originated from a girl aged 10 to 17 with multiple sclerosis.

Only a few counts were recorded for this clonotype. The chain uses TRBV4-1 and TRBJ1-2, with 8 positions matching TRBD1. V dropped 0 bases and J dropped 6; count of bases not matched to a gene: 9. The CDR3 sequence is 16 residues long. CDR1 is MGHRA, CDR2 YSYEKL, per germline. The DNA for the CDR3 is TGCGCCAGCAGCCAAGAGGTACAGGGGGTACTTGATGGCTACACCTTC. Its translation: CASSQEVQGVLDGYTF.

A remark on this clonotype: Relative to the germline gene, one junction end is altered; a read error may explain this. The chain uses TRBV4-1 and TRBJ2-6; 8 bases fit TRBD2. The germline gives CDR1 MGHRA, CDR2 YSYEKL. This CDR3 is 18 amino acids long. In nucleotides, the CDR3 is TGCGTCAGCAGCCAGGGGACTAGAGAATTAGCTGGGGCCAACGTCCTGACTTTC. It specifies CVSSQGTRELAGANVLTF.

CDR3 DNA sequence: TGTGCCAGCAGCCGACAAGGACAGGGAGATTCACCCCTCCACTTT. It yields the protein CASSRQGQGDSPLHF. The chain links TRBV7-2 to TRBJ1-6, with TRBD1 matching 8 bases. The germline gives CDR1 SGHTA, CDR2 FQGNSA. The V segment lost 5 bases and the J segment 8 bases; nucleotides outside the gene matches: 8. CDR3 length: 15 residues.